Ten or more counts support the clone carrying this T cell receptor beta chain. Its specificity is not known. This specimen belongs to a study of type 1 and type 2 diabetes patients. Points from the study as a whole: Age and gender were not matched between study groups, possibly biasing interpretation.

The CDR3 runs to 17 residues. V lost 3 bases and J 0 bases, leaving 17 bases between the germline ends. The germline gives CDR1 MGHDK, CDR2 SYGVNS. The PCR template was genomic DNA. A primer set of 30 forward and 13 reverse primers amplified the CDR3. TCRdb reprocessed the multiplex PCR reads via MiXCR and lists one record per CDR3 protein. This table holds 250,000 or so distinct CDR3 sequences, 45% to 60% found once. The rearrangement links TRBV25-1 to TRBJ1-1, with D unclear. The sequencing input was peripheral blood mononuclear cells (PBMCs). The sequence came from a man aged 18 to 29 with type 2 diabetes. The CDR3 is CASSEASLVGMNTEAFF. The CDR3 DNA is TGTGCCAGCAGTGAGGCCTCCCTCGTGGGAATGAACACTGAAGCTTTCTTT.